The text below deals with one TCR beta chain. Its matching antigen is unknown. Terminally differentiated effector memory CD45RA+ cells were excluded by CCR7 positive selection of CD45RO-negative cells. All participating donors were Caucasian adults from Nashville, Tennessee. Assay: immunoSEQ multiplex PCR; the TCRdb copy retains only in-frame clones and omits some. The data contain hundreds of thousands of clones, approximately 95% of them seen just once; the ten biggest clones take up around 0.12%. This record belongs to a study of shared clonotypes between healthy human individuals. Study summary: CD4 naive cells filled three plates per donor, CD4 memory three, CD8 naive two and CD8 memory one.

CDR1 and CDR2 from the germline V gene are ENHRY and SYGVKD. This CDR3 contains 16 residues. The V gene end was trimmed by 5 bases and the J gene end by 6 bases; junction bases not matched to a gene: 13. Whole-study results and caveats: Non-shared clonotypes had lower generation probabilities than those shared by all four donors. Four donors had roughly 5.2% of their naive CD4 clonotypes in common.

Sequencing used naive CD8+ T cells sorted from blood. V is TRBV10-3 and J is TRBJ2-7; 10 bases are shared with TRBD2. This sequence was found in a woman aged 25 to 45 in good health. The CDR3: CAISQSVAGGVGEQYF. CDR3 sequence (DNA): TGTGCCATCAGTCAAAGCGTAGCGGGAGGTGTTGGCGAGCAGTACTTC.